Sequencing of this T cell receptor beta chain was carried out in a study of blood T cell repertoires in COVID-19 (dated by TCRdb to about 2020). Context from the whole study: Collaborator samples came from the United States, Italy and Spain and covered acute and convalescent phases of COVID-19. The material from the prospective study consisted of cDNA or gDNA derived from T cells, B-cell-depleted T cells, or PBMCs. Deeply sampled blood TCRbeta repertoires from subjects exposed to, actively infected with, or recovered from COVID-19 were included in the dataset. The samples were drawn from the first 160 participants of the ongoing ImmuneRACE study and from 1,254 subjects provided by 6 global collaborators. Sample metadata almost always included a de-identified subject ID, COVID-19 status, age in years and sex. Where available, HLA class I and class II types were taken from metadata supplied by the sample provider and were not determined by assay-based typing. A freely available public database, intended as a resource for researchers studying the immune response to SARS-CoV-2, is where the repertoires were released.

This clone occurred once. This receptor's antigen is unknown. No per-base quality is available; no much larger clone lies one base away. Trimming accounts for 4 bases at V and 6 bases at J, while the number of junction bases matched to no gene is 6. The CDR3 measures 16 amino acids from cysteine to phenylalanine. Here the CDR3 DNA is all that survives: 48 bases in frame from base 1. CDR1 KGHDR and CDR2 SFDVKD were looked up in the germline V gene. Each collaborating institution followed its own protocols to collect whole blood in K2EDTA tubes. For TCRbeta analysis, collaborators shipped samples as frozen whole blood, isolated PBMCs, or DNA extracted from either of those sample types. The immunoSEQ Assay, a bias-controlled multiplex PCR, was used to amplify TCRbeta CDR3 regions from genomic DNA. Concerning the study's data processing: Nucleated cell counts per sample were estimated from amplification of reference gene primers within the assay. To quantify the absolute abundance of each unique TCRbeta CDR3 rearrangement, sequence reads were collapsed and filtered. For each sample, productive Simpson clonality was calculated as the square root of Simpson's diversity index across productive rearrangements. TCRdb limited this immuneACCESS table to in-frame rearrangements with V and J called. A share of clones is missing; checked studies link under half to unresolved V genes, and the rest is unexplained. D and trimming were read from the DNA, whereas the V and J calls and clone size are those reported in that table. Across this sample there are some 200,000 clones, with 86% seen only once. Together, the top ten hold 0.6% to 1% of the sample.

Beyond this particular receptor, the publication reports: The amount of clinical and demographic metadata varied by source and participant and was provided uncurated.

This receptor was taken from a woman aged 70 to 79 with acute or convalescent COVID-19. The sequenced material came from peripheral blood. The chain links TRBV24-1 with TRBJ2-1, with 12 central nucleotides matching TRBD2. This receptor has the CDR3 CATSDPGLAGSNEQFF. In nucleotides, the sequence is TGTGCCACCAGTGACCCAGGACTAGCGGGGAGCAATGAGCAGTTCTTC.